The entry that follows covers one TCR beta chain sequence. The data are from a study of T cells after posttransplantation cyclophosphamide. CDR1 and CDR2 from the germline V gene are SQVTM and ANQGSEA. This CDR3 is built from 12 residues. V gave up 7 bases and J gave up 4 bases; unmatched junction bases: 5. Measured with immunoSEQ multiplex PCR; TCRdb has only the in-frame clones, and not every one. The repertoire yields 30,000 to 45,000 clones, none seen only once; the top ten contain 1% to 1.5%. The chain uses TRBV29-1 and TRBJ2-5, with TRBD1 matching 8 bases. The sequence was collected from a girl between 5 and 17 years old in good health, CMV-negative, and a related stem cell transplant donor. Specimen: PBMCs. The CDR3 loop reads CSARTGRETQYF. Written as DNA, the CDR3 is TGCAGCGCTCGGACAGGGAGAGAGACCCAGTACTTC.